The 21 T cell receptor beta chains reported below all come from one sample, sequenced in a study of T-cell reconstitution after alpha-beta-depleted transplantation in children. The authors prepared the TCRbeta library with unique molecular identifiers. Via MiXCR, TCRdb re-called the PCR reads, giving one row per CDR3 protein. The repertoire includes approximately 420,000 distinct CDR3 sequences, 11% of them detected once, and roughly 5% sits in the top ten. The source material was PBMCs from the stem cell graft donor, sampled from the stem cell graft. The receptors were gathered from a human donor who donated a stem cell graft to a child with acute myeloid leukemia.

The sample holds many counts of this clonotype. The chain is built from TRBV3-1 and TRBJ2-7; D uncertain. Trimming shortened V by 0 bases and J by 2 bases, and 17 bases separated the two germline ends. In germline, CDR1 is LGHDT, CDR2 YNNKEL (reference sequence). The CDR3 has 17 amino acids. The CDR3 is CASSQDHPEINTYEQYF. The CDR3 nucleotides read TGTGCCAGCAGCCAAGATCATCCGGAGATAAACACCTACGAGCAGTACTTC.

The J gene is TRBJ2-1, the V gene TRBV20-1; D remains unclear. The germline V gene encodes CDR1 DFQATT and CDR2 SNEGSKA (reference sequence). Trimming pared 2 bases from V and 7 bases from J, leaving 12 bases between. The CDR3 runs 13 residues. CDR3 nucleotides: TGCAGTGCTAGACCCCGGGTTATAAATGAGCAGTTCTTC. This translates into CSARPRVINEQFF.

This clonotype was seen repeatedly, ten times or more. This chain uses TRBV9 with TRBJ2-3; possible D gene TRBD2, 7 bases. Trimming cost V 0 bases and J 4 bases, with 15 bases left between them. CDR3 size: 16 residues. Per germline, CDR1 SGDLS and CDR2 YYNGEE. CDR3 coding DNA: TGTGCCAGCAGCGTAGTGGGGGGCGGGGGACCAGATACGCAGTATTTT. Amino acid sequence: CASSVVGGGGPDTQYF.

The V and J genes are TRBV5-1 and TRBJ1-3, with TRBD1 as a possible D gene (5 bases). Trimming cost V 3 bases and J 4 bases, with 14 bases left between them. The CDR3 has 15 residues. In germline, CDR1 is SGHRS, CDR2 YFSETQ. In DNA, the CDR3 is TGCGCCAGCAGCTACCAGGGTGTAGAAGGAAACACCATATATTTT. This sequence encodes CASSYQGVEGNTIYF.

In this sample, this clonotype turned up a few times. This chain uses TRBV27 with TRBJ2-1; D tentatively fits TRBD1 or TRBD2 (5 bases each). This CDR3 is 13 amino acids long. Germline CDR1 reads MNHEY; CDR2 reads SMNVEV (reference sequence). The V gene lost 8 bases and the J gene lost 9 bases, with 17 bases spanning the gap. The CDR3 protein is CASGFLSGGEQFF. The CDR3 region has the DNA TGTGCCAGCGGATTCCTAAGTGGGGGTGAGCAGTTCTTC.

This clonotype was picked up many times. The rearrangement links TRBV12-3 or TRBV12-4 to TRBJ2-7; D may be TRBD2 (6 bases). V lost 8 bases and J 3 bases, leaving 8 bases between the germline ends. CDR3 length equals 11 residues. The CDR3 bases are TGTGCCAGCTCCGGGGGCTACGAGCAGTACTTC. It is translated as CASSGGYEQYF.

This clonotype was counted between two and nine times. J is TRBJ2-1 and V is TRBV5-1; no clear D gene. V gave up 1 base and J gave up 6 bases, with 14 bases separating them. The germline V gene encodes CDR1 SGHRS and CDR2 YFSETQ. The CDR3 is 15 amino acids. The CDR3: CASSLSGSSTNEQFF. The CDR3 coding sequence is TGCGCCAGCAGCTTGTCTGGCTCGTCAACCAATGAGCAGTTCTTC.

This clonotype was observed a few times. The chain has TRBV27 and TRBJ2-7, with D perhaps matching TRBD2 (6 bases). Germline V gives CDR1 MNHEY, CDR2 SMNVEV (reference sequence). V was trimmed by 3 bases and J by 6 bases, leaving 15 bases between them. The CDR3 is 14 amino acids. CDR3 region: CASSFGPAGGEQYF. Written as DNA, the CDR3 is TGTGCCAGCAGTTTTGGACCCGCCGGGGGCGAGCAGTACTTC.

The chain's CDR3 is CASSESRRGEHNEQFF. The CDR3 DNA sequence: TGTGCCAGCAGTGAGAGTCGGCGAGGGGAGCACAATGAGCAGTTCTTC. The genes are TRBV25-1 and TRBJ2-1; D tentatively fits TRBD1 or TRBD2 (5 bases each). CDR3 length equals 16 residues. V lost 3 bases to trimming and J lost 5 bases, with 17 bases between them. In germline, CDR1 is MGHDK, CDR2 SYGVNS.

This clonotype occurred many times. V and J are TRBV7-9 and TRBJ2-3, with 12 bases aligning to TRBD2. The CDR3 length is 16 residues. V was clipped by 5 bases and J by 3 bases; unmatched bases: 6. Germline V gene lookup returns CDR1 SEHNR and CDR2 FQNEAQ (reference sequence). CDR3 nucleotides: TGTGCCAGCAGCGATCAGACTAGCGGGAGAACAGATACGCAGTATTTT. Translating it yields CASSDQTSGRTDTQYF.

DNA for the CDR3: TGTGCCAGCAGCTCCGGGACCAACTTATACGAGCAGTACTTC. Residues: CASSSGTNLYEQYF. V and J are TRBV27 and TRBJ2-7; either TRBD1 or TRBD2 may supply D (5 bases each). V was pared by 6 bases and J by 4 bases, with 16 bases between. Per the germline V gene, CDR1 is MNHEY and CDR2 is SMNVEV (reference sequence). The CDR3 contains 14 residues.

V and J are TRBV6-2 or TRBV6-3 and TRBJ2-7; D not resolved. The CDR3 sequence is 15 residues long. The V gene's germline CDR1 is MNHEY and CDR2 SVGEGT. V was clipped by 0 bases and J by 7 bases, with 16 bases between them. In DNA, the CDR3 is TGTGCCAGCAGTTACTCGCCAGGCGACATCTTAGAGCAGTACTTC. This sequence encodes CASSYSPGDILEQYF.

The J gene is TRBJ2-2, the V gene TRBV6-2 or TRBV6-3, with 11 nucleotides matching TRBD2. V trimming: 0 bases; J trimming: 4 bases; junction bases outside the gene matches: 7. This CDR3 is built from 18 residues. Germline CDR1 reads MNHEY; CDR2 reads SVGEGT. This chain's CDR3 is CASSYSTSGKTGTGELFF. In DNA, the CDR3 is TGTGCCAGCAGTTACTCGACTAGCGGGAAGACGGGCACCGGGGAGCTGTTTTTT.

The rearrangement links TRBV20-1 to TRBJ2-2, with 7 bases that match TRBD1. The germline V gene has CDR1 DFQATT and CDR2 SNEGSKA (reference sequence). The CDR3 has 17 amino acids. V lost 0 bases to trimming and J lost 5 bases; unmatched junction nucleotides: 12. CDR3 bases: TGCAGTGCTAGAGATATAGGGCAGGGGGAGATAACCGGGGAGCTGTTTTTT. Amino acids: CSARDIGQGEITGELFF.

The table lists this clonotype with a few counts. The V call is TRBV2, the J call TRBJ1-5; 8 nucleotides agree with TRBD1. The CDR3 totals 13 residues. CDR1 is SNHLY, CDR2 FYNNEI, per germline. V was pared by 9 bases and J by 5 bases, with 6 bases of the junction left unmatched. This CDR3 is CASRTGRDQPQHF. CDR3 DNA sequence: TGTGCCAGTCGGACAGGGCGGGATCAGCCCCAGCATTTT.

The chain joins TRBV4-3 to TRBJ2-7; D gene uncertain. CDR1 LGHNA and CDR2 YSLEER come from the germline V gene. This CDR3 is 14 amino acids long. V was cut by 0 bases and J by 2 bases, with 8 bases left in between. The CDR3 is CASSQDRGPYEQYF. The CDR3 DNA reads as TGCGCCAGCAGCCAAGATCGTGGGCCCTACGAGCAGTACTTC.

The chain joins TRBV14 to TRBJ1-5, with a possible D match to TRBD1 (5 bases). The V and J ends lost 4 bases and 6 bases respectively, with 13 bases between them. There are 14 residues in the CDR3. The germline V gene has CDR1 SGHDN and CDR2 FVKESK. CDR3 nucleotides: TGTGCCAGCAGCCCCCCTAGGGGAATTCAGCCCCAGCATTTT. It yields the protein CASSPPRGIQPQHF.

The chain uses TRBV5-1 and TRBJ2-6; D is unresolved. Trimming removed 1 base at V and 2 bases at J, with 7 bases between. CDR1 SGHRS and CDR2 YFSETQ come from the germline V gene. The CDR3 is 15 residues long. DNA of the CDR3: TGCGCCAGCAGCTTGTTGGGCCCTGGGGCCAACGTCCTGACTTTC. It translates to CASSLLGPGANVLTF.

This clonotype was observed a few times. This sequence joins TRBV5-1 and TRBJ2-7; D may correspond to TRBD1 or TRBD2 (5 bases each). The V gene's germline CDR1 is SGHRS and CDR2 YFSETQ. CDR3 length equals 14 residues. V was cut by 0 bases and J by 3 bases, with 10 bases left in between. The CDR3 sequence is CASSLAGTDYEQYV. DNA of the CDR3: TGCGCCAGCAGCTTGGCCGGGACGGACTACGAGCAGTACGTC.

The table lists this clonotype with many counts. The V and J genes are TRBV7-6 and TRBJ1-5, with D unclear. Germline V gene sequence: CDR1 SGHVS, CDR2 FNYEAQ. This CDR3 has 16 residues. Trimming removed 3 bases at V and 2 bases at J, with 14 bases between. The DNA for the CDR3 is TGTGCCAGCAGCTTGGGGTCACCCGGAGGCAATCAGCCCCAGCATTTT. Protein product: CASSLGSPGGNQPQHF.

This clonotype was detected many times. The CDR3 DNA sequence: TGTGCCATCAGATCCCCGGAACCCAATGCAACTAATGAAAAACTGTTTTTT. It is translated as CAIRSPEPNATNEKLFF. The rearrangement joins TRBV10-3 to TRBJ1-4; D remains ambiguous. V was shortened by 6 bases and J by 0 bases, with 17 bases between the two germline ends. The CDR3 has 17 amino acids. Looked up from germline, CDR1 is ENHRY and CDR2 is SYGVKD.